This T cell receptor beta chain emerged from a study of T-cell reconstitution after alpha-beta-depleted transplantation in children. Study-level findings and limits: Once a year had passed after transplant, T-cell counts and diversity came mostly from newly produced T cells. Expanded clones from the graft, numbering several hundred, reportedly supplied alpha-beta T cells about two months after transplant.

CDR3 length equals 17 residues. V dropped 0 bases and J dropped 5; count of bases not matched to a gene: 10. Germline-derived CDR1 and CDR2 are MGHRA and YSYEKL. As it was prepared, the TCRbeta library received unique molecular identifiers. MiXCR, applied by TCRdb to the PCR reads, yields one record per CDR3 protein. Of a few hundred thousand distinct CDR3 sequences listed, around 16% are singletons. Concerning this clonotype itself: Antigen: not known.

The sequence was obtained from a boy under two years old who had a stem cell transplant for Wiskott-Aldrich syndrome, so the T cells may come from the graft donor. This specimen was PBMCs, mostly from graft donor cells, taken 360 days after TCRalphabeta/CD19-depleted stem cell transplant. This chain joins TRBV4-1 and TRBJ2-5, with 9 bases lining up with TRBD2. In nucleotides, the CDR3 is TGCGCCAGCAGCCAAGAATTGGCTAGCGGGGTTGGGGAGACCCAGTACTTC. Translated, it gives CASSQELASGVGETQYF.